This TCR beta chain is from a study of cytomegalovirus exposure and HLA in healthy donors. The CDR3 is 14 amino acids. With 7 bases removed from V and 5 bases from J, the gap between germline ends came to 15 bases. Germline assignment: CDR1 MNHNS and CDR2 SASEGT. In the PCR, 60 Vbeta and 13 Jbeta primers were used. Here immunoSEQ multiplex PCR was the method, and the copy in TCRdb shows in-frame clones only, minus some. The data hold 200,000 to 250,000 clones, with more than 65% observed a single time. The chain recombines TRBV6-1 with TRBJ1-3; D might be TRBD1 (5 bases). This sequence was found in a man aged 18 to 29 in good health and CMV-seronegative. The sequenced sample consisted of PBMCs. CDR3 coding DNA: TGTGCCAGCACCGACAGACAGCTTAGAAACACCATATATTTT. It is translated as CASTDRQLRNTIYF.